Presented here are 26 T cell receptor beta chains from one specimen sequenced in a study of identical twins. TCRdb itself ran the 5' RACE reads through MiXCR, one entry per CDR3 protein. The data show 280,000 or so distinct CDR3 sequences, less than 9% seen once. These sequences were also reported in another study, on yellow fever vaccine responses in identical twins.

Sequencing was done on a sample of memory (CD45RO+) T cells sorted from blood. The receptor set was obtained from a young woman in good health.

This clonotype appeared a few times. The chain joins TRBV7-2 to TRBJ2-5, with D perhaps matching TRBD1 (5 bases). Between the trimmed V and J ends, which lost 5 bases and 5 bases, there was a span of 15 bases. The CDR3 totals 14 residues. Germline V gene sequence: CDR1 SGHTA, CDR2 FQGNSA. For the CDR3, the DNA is TGTGCCAGCAGCGCCGGTGGGGCTGGGGAGACCCAGTACTTC. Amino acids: CASSAGGAGETQYF.

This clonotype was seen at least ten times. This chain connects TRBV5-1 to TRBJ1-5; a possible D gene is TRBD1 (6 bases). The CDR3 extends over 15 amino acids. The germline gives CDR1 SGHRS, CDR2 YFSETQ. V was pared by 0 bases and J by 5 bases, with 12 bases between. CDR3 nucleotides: TGCGCCAGCAGCTTGGCGGGACAAGAGTATCAGCCCCAGCATTTT. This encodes CASSLAGQEYQPQHF.

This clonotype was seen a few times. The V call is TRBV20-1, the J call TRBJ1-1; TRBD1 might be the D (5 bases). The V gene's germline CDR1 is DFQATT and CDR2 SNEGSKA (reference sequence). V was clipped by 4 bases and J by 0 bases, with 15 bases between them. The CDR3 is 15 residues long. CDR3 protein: CSATVGASLNTEAFF. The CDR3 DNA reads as TGCAGTGCTACCGTTGGGGCGTCTCTGAACACTGAAGCTTTCTTT.

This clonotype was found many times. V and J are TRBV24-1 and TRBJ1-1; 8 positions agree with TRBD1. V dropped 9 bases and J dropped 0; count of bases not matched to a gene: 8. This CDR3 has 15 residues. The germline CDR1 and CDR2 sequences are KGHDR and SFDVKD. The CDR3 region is CATQGQGTMNTEAFF. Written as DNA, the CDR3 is TGTGCCACCCAAGGACAGGGAACCATGAACACTGAAGCTTTCTTT.

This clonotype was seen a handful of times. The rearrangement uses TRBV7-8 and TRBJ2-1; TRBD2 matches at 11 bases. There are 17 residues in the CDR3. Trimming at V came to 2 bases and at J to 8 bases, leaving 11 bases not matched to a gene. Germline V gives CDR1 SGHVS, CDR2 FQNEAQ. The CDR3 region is CASSLMLAGGPRDEQFF. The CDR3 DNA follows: TGTGCCAGCAGCTTAATGTTAGCGGGAGGGCCTCGGGATGAGCAGTTCTTC.

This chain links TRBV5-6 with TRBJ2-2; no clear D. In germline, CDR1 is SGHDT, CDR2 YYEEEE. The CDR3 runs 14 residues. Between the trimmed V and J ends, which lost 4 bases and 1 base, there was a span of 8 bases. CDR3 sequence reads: CASSRVWNTGELFF. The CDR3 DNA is TGTGCCAGCAGCCGGGTGTGGAACACCGGGGAGCTGTTTTTT. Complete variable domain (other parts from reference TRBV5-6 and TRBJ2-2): DAGVTQSPTHLIKTRGQQVTLRCSPKSGHDTVSWYQQALGQGPQFIFQYYEEEERQRGNFPDRFSGHQFPNYSSELNVNALLLGDSALYLCASSRVWNTGELFFGEGSRLTVL.

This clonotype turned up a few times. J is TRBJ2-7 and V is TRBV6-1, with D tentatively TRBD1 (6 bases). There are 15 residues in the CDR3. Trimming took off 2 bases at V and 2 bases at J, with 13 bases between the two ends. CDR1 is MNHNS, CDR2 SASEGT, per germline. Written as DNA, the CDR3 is TGTGCCAGCAGTGAACTCACAGGGTACCCCTACGAGCAGTACTTC. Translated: CASSELTGYPYEQYF.

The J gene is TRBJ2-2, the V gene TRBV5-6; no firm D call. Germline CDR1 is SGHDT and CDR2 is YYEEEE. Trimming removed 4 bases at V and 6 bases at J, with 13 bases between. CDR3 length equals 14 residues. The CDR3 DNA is TGTGCCAGCAGCCGAGCCCTTGGGGCCGGGGAGCTGTTTTTT. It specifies CASSRALGAGELFF.

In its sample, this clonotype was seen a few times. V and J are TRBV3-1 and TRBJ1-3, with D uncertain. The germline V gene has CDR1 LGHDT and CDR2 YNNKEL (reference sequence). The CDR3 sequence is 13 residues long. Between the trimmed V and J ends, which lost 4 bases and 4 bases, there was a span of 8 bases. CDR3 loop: CASSLVTGNTIYF. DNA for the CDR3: TGTGCCAGCAGCCTCGTTACGGGAAACACCATATATTTT.

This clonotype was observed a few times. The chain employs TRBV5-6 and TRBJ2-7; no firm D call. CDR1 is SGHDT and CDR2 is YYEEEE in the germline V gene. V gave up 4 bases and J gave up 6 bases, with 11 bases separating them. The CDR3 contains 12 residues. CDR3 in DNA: TGTGCCAGCAGCCCAAGTTACGGCGAGCAGTACTTC. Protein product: CASSPSYGEQYF.

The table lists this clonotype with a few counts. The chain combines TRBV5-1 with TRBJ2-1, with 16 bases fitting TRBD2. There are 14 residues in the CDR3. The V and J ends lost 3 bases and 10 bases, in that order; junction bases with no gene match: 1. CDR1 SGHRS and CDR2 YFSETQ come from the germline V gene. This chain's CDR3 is CASSSGLAGGEQFF. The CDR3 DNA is TGCGCCAGCAGCTCGGGACTAGCGGGAGGGGAGCAGTTCTTC.

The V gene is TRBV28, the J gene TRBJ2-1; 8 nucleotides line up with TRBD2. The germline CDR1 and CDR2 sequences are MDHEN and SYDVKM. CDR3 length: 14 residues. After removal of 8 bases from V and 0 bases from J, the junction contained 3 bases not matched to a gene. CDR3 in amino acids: CASLGGASYNEQFF. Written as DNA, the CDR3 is TGTGCCAGCCTCGGGGGGGCCTCCTACAATGAGCAGTTCTTC. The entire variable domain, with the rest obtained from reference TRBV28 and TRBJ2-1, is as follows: DVKVTQSSRYLVKRTGEKVFLECVQDMDHENMFWYRQDPGLGLRLIYFSYDVKMKEKGDIPEGYSVSREKKERFSLILESASTNQTSMYLCASLGGASYNEQFFGPGTRLTVL.

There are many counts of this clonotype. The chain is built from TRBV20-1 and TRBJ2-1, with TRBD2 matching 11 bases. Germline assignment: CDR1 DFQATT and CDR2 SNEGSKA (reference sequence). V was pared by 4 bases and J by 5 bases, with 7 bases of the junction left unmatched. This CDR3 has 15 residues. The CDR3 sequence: CSAIDSGRANNEQFF. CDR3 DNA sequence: TGCAGTGCTATAGATAGCGGGAGGGCTAACAATGAGCAGTTCTTC.

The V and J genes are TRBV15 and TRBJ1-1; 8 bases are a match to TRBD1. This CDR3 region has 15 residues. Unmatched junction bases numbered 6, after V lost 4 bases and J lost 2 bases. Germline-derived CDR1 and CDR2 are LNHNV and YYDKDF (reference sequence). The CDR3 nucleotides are TGTGCCACCAGCACGGCGGACAGGGATAACACTGAAGCTTTCTTT. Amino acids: CATSTADRDNTEAFF.

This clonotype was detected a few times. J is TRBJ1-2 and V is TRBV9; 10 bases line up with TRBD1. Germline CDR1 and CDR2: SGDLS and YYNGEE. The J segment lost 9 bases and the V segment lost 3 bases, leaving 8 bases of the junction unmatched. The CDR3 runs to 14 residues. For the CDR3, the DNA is TGTGCCAGCAGCGGCCCCGGGACAGGGGTACGCTACACCTTC. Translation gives CASSGPGTGVRYTF.

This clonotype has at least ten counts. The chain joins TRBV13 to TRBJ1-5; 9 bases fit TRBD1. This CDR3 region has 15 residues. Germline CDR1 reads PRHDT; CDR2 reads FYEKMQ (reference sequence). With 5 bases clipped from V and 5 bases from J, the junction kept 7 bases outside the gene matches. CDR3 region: CASSRGQGIYQPQHF. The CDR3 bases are TGTGCCAGCAGCCGGGGACAGGGTATTTATCAGCCCCAGCATTTT.

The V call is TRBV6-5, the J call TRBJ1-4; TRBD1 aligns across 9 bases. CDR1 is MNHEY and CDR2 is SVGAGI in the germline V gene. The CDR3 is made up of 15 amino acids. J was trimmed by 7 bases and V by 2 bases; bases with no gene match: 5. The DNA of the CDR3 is TGTGCCAGCAGTTACCTGACAGGGGGACGTGAAAAACTGTTTTTT. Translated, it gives CASSYLTGGREKLFF.

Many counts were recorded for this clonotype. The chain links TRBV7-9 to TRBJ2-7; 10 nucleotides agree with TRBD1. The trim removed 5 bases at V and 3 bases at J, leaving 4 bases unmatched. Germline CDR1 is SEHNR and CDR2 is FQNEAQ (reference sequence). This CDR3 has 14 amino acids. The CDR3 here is CASSPGTGDYEQYF. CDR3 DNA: TGTGCCAGCAGCCCAGGGACAGGGGACTACGAGCAGTACTTC.

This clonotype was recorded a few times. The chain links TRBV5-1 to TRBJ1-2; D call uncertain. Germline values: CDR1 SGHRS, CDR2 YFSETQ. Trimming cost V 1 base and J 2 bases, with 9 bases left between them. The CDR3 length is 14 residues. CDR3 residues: CASSLSNQNYGYTF. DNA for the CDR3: TGCGCCAGCAGCTTGTCAAACCAAAACTATGGCTACACCTTC.

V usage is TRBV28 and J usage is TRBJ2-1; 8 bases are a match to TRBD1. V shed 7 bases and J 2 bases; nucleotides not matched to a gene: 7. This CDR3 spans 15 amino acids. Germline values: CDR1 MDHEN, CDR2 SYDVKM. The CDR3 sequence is CASIIGQGAYNEQFF. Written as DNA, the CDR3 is TGTGCCAGCATCATTGGACAGGGAGCCTACAATGAGCAGTTCTTC.

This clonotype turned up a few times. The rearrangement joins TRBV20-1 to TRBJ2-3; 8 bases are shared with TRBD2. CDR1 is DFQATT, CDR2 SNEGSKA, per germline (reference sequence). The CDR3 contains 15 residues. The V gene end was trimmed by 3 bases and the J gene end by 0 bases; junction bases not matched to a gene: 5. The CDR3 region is CSARGERGSTDTQYF. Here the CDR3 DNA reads TGCAGTGCTAGGGGAGAGCGGGGGAGCACAGATACGCAGTATTTT.

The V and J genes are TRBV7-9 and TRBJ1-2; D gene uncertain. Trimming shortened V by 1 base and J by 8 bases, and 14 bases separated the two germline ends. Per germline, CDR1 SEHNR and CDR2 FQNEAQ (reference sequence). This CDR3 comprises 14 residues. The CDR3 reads CASSLVSDAAGYTF. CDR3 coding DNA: TGTGCCAGCAGCTTAGTTTCAGACGCCGCGGGCTACACCTTC.

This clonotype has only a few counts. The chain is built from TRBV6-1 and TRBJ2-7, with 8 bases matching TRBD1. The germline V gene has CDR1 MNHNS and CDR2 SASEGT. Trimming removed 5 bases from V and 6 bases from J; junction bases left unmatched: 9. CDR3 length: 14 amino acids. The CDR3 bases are TGTGCCAGCAGTCCGGGACAGGCTATCCCCGAGCAGTACGTC. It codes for CASSPGQAIPEQYV.

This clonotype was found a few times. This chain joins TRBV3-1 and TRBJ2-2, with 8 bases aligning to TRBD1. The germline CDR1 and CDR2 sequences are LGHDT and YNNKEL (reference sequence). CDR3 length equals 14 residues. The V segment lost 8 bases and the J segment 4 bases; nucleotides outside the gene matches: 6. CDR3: CASRTGYGTGELFF. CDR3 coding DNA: TGTGCCAGCCGGACAGGGTATGGCACCGGGGAGCTGTTTTTT. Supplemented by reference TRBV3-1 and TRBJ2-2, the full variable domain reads DTAVSQTPKYLVTQMGNDKSIKCEQNLGHDTMYWYKQDSKKFLKIMFSYNNKELIINETVPNRFSPKSPDKAHLNLHINSLELGDSAVYFCASRTGYGTGELFFGEGSRLTVL.

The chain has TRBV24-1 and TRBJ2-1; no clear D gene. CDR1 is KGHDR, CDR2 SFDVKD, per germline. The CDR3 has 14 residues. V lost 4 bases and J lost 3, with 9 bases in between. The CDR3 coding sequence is TGTGCCACCAGTGACAATCGGGTCTACAATGAGCAGTTCTTC. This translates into CATSDNRVYNEQFF.

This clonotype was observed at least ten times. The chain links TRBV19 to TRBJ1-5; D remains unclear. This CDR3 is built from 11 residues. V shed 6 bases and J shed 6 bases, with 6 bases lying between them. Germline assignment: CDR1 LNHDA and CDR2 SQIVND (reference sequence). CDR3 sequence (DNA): TGTGCCAGTAGCGCCGGTCAGCCCCAGCATTTT. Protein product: CASSAGQPQHF.